This record covers a single T cell receptor (beta chain). The antigen is not known. This entry comes from a study of Ad26.COV2.S vaccination and SARS-CoV-2 variants. Study as a whole: Once or twice, 56 days apart, Ad26.COV2.S was delivered intramuscularly. Whole-study findings and limits: While placebo recipients had lower spike-specific TCR breadth, vaccine recipients had more.

TCRdb keeps only in-frame clones here, not all; method: immunoSEQ multiplex PCR. Counted here are about 350,000 clones, approximately 85% occurring once; the ten biggest clones make up roughly 3.5%. Treatment noted: approximately 18 received Ad26.COV2.S at low or high dose, single or two shots; about 5 received placebo; per-sample allocation not given. Each sample was drawn 63 days after the first injection (of vaccine or placebo). V lost 0 bases to trimming and J lost 5 bases, with 17 bases between them. The germline CDR1 and CDR2 sequences are LGHDT and YNNKEL (reference sequence). This CDR3 has 17 residues.

Sequencing used peripheral blood, obtained in a trial of Ad26.COV2.S vaccine versus placebo. The TCR sequence derives from a person aged 18-60 years who received the Ad26.COV2.S COVID-19 vaccine or a placebo. This sequence joins TRBV3-1 (or the pseudogene TRBV3-2) and TRBJ2-1; D may be TRBD2 (7 bases). The CDR3 region is CASSQDKGEGRNNEQFF. CDR3 coding DNA: TGTGCCAGCAGCCAAGATAAGGGGGAGGGCCGGAACAATGAGCAGTTCTTC.